A single TCR beta chain is shown here with its context. The clone's antigen remains unknown. Base qualities are missing; no much larger clone stands one base away. Whole blood was collected in K2EDTA tubes by collaborating institutions according to the institutions' own protocols. For TCRbeta analysis, collaborators shipped samples in one of three forms: frozen whole blood, isolated PBMCs, or DNA extracted from either of those sample types. The data are from a study of blood T cell repertoires in COVID-19 (dated by TCRdb to 2018 to 2020). About the full investigation: Samples from collaborators originated in the United States, Italy and Spain and spanned both the acute and convalescent phases of COVID-19. The material from the prospective study consisted of cDNA or gDNA derived from T cells, B-cell-depleted T cells, or PBMCs. Subjects who had been exposed to COVID-19, were actively infected with it, or had recovered from it provided the deeply sampled blood TCRbeta repertoires that made up the dataset. A freely available public database, intended as a resource for researchers studying the immune response to SARS-CoV-2, is where the repertoires were released. Samples came from the ongoing ImmuneRACE study (first 160 participants) plus 1,254 subjects from 6 global collaborators. The sample metadata nearly always contained a de-identified subject ID, COVID-19 status, age in years and sex. Where HLA class I and class II types were available, the types were taken from metadata supplied by the sample provider, not from assay-based typing.

Via the germline V gene (reference sequence), CDR1 is LGHDT and CDR2 YNNKEL. Including the terminal cysteine and phenylalanine, the CDR3 comprises 11 residues. Only the CDR3 DNA stays, 33 bases, in frame from base 1. V loses 4 bases, J loses 7 bases, and the germline ends lie 8 bases apart. The immunoSEQ Assay, a bias-controlled multiplex PCR, was used to amplify TCRbeta CDR3 regions from genomic DNA. Processing in the source paper ran as follows. The number of nucleated cells in each sample was estimated from the amplification of reference gene primers within the assay. To quantify the absolute abundance of each unique TCRbeta CDR3 rearrangement, sequence reads were collapsed and filtered. For each sample, productive Simpson clonality was calculated as the square root of Simpson's diversity index across productive rearrangements. Here the immuneACCESS table is served through TCRdb, limited to in-frame sequences with V and J called. Missing clones are a known gap in these copies; in checked studies unresolved V genes cover under half, and the rest lacks a known reason. That table furnishes V, J and clone size, whereas the DNA furnished D and trimming. The sample has about 130,000 clones on record, roughly 80% of them singletons. Of the sample, 3% to 3.5% falls within the top ten clones.

Study-wide conclusions, independent of this receptor: Clinical and demographic metadata were provided uncurated, with the amount varying by source and participant.

This clonotype was sampled from a woman aged 80 or older with acute or convalescent COVID-19. The sequenced sample was peripheral blood. The chain is assembled from TRBV3-1 (or the pseudogene TRBV3-2) and TRBJ2-7; TRBD2 is a weak D gene call, 6 bases matching. The nucleotide sequence is given as TGTGCCAGCAGCCGAGGAGGGGAGCAGTACTTC. Its protein product is CASSRGGEQYF.